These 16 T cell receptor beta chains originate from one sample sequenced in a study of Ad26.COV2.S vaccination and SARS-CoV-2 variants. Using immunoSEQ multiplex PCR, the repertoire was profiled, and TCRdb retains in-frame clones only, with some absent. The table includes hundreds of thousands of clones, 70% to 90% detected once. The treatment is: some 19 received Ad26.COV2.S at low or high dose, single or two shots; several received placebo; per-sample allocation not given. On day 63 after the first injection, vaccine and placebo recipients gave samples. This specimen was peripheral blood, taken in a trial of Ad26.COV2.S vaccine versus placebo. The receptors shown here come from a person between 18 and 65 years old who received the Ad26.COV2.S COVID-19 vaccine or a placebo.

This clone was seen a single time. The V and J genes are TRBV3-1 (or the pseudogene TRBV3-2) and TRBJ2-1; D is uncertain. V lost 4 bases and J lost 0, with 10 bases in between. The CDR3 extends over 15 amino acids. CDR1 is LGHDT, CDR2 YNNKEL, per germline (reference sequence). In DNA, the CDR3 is TGTGCCAGCAGCCCTGACCGGAGCTCCTACAATGAGCAGTTCTTC. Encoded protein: CASSPDRSSYNEQFF.

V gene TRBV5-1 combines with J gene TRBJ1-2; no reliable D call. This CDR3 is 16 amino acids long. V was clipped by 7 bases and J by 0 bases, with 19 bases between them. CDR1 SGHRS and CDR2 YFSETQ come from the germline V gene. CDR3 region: CASPGSRLTANYGYTF. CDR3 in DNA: TGCGCCAGCCCCGGGTCGAGGCTCACCGCTAACTATGGCTACACCTTC. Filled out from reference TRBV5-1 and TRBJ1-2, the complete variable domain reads KAGVTQTPRYLIKTRGQQVTLSCSPISGHRSVSWYQQTPGQGLQFLFEYFSETQRNKGNFPGRFSGRQFSNSRSEMNVSTLELGDSALYLCASPGSRLTANYGYTFGSGTRLTVV.

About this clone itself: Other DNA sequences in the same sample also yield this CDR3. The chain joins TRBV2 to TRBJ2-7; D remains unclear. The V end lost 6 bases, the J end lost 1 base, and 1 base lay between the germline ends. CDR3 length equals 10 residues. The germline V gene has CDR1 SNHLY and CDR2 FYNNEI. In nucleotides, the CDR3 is TGTGCCAGCAGATCCTACGAGCAGTACTTC. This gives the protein CASRSYEQYF.

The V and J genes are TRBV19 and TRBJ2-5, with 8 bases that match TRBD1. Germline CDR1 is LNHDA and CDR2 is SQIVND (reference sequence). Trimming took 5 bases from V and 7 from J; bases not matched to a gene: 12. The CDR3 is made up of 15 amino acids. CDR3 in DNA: TGTGCCAGTAGTTTCGGACAGGGTGTAAGTGGGACCCAGTACTTC. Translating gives CASSFGQGVSGTQYF.

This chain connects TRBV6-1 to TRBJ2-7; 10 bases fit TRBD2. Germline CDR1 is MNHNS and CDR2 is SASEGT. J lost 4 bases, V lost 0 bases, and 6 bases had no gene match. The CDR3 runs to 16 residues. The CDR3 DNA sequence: TGTGCCAGCAGTGAAGCGCTAGCGGGAGATCGGTACGAGCAGTACTTC. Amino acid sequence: CASSEALAGDRYEQYF.

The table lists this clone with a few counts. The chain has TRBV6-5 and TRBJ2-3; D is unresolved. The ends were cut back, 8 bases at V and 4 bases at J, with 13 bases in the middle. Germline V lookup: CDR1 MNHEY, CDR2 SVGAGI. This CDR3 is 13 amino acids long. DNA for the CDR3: TGTGCCAGCGCTGGGGTCGCTTCAGATACGCAGTATTTT. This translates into CASAGVASDTQYF.

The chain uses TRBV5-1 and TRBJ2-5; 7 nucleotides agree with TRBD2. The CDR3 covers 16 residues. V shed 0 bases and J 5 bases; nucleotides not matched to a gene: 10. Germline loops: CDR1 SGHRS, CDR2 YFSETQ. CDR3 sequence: CASSLAVASGRETQYF. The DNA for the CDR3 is TGCGCCAGCAGCTTGGCCGTGGCTAGCGGTAGGGAGACCCAGTACTTC.

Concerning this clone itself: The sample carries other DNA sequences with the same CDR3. This CDR3 is CASSPRQANTGELFF. CDR3 DNA: TGTGCCAGCTCACCCAGACAGGCGAACACCGGGGAGCTGTTTTTT. The V and J genes are TRBV18 and TRBJ2-2; D might be TRBD1 (6 bases). Trimming took 3 bases from V and 0 from J, leaving 8 bases between them. Germline V gene sequence: CDR1 KGHSH, CDR2 LQKENI. This CDR3 contains 15 residues.

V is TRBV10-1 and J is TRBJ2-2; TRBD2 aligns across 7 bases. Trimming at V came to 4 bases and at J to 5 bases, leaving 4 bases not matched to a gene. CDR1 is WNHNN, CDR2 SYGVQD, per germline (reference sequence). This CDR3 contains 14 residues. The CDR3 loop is CASSGGGGTGELFF. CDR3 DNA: TGCGCCAGCAGTGGGGGGGGAGGAACCGGGGAGCTGTTTTTT.

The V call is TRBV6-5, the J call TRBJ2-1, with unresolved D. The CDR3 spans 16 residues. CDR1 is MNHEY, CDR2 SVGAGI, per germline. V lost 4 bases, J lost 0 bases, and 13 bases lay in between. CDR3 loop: CASSFTLLSSYNEQFF. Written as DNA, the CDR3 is TGTGCCAGCAGTTTCACTCTACTAAGCTCCTACAATGAGCAGTTCTTC.

The chain's CDR3 is CASSPMGGQGYTF. The CDR3 nucleotides are TGTGCCAGTAGCCCGATGGGAGGGCAAGGCTACACCTTC. The chain recombines TRBV19 with TRBJ1-2; D not resolved. V was shortened by 6 bases and J by 8 bases, with 16 bases between the two germline ends. CDR3 length equals 13 residues. Per the germline V gene, CDR1 is LNHDA and CDR2 is SQIVND (reference sequence).

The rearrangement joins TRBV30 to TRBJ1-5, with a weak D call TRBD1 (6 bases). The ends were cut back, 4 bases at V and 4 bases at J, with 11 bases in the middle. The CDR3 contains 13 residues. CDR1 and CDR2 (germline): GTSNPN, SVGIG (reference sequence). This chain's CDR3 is CAWNQGWNQPQHF. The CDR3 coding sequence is TGTGCCTGGAACCAGGGGTGGAATCAGCCCCAGCATTTT. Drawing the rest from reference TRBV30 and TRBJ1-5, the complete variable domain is SQTIHQWPATLVQPVGSPLSLECTVEGTSNPNLYWYRQAAGRGLQLLFYSVGIGQISSEVPQNLSASRPQDRQFILSSKKLLLSDSGFYLCAWNQGWNQPQHFGDGTRLSIL.

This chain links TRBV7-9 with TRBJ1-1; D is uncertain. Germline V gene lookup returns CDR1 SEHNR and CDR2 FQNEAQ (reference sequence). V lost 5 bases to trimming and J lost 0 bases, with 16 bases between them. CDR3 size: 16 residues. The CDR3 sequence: CASSPHPGGMNTEAFF. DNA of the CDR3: TGTGCCAGCAGCCCCCACCCGGGCGGAATGAACACTGAAGCTTTCTTT.

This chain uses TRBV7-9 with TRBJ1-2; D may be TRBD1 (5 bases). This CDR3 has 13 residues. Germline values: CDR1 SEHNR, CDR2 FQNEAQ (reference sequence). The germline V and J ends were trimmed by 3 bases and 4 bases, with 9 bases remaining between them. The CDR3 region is CASSFSTVYGYTF. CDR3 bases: TGTGCCAGCAGCTTTTCGACAGTCTATGGCTACACCTTC.

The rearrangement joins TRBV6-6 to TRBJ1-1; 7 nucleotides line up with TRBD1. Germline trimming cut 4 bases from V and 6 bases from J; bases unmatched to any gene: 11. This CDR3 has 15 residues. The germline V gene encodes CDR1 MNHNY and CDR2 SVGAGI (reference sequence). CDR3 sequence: CASSFRPTGRAEAFF. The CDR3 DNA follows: TGTGCCAGCAGTTTCCGGCCGACAGGGCGGGCTGAAGCTTTCTTT.

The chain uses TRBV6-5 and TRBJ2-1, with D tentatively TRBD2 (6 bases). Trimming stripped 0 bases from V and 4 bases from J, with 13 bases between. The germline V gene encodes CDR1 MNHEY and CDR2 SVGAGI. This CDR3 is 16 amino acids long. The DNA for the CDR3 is TGTGCCAGCAGTTACTCTCCCGGGAGAGGATACAATGAGCAGTTCTTC. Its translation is CASSYSPGRGYNEQFF.